Below, 23 T cell receptor beta chains from the same sample are listed, as sequenced in a study of shared clonotypes between healthy human individuals. The method was immunoSEQ multiplex PCR; TCRdb's version includes in-frame clones alone and lacks a portion of them. The top ten clones hold more than 0.9% of a sample with over 1.4 million clones, roughly 96% of them seen once. The specimen was naive CD4+ T cells sorted from blood. This sample's subset: CD45RA+ positively selected. Receptors originate from a man aged 25-45 years in good health.

CDR3 sequence reads: CASSPGYSGNTIYF. For the CDR3, the DNA is TGTGCCAGCAGCCCGGGTTACTCTGGAAACACCATATATTTT. J is TRBJ1-3 and V is TRBV7-6; unclear D gene. Germline loops: CDR1 SGHVS, CDR2 FNYEAQ. The ends were cut back, 5 bases at V and 0 bases at J, with 8 bases in the middle. This CDR3 has 14 amino acids.

The chain recombines TRBV4-1 with TRBJ1-5, with a weak D call TRBD1 (6 bases). The CDR3 sequence is 13 residues long. Trimming left V 5 bases short and J 1 base short, with 6 bases between. Germline V gives CDR1 MGHRA, CDR2 YSYEKL. The CDR3 protein is CASSRGSNQPQHF. The CDR3, as DNA: TGCGCCAGCAGCAGGGGGAGCAATCAGCCCCAGCATTTT.

The V call is TRBV11-2, the J call TRBJ2-5; a possible D gene is TRBD2 (5 bases). The CDR3 is 16 residues long. The germline V gene encodes CDR1 SGHAT and CDR2 FQNNGV. Trimming left V 2 bases short and J 5 bases short, with 18 bases between. CDR3 DNA sequence: TGTGCCAGCAGCTTACGGTTTGCATTGGCGGGTGAGACCCAGTACTTC. Translation: CASSLRFALAGETQYF.

The rearrangement joins TRBV9 to TRBJ1-3, with D maybe TRBD1 (6 bases). Trimming left V 2 bases short and J 2 bases short, with 17 bases between. Looked up from germline, CDR1 is SGDLS and CDR2 is YYNGEE. The length of the CDR3 is 17 residues. CDR3 nucleotide sequence: TGTGCCAGCAGCGTCGAACTGACAGGAGCTCCTGGAAACACCATATATTTT. Its translation: CASSVELTGAPGNTIYF.

The rearrangement links TRBV7-2 to TRBJ2-3, with D possibly being TRBD2 (5 bases). The V and J ends lost 1 base and 2 bases respectively, with 22 bases between them. The V gene's germline CDR1 is SGHTA and CDR2 FQGNSA. The CDR3 sequence is 19 residues long. CDR3 amino acids: CASSLGDPAALPPTDTQYF. Here the CDR3 DNA reads TGTGCCAGCAGCTTAGGGGATCCAGCGGCCTTACCCCCCACAGATACGCAGTATTTT.

Only a few counts were recorded for this clone. The chain combines TRBV5-6 with TRBJ1-2; 7 bases map to TRBD1. CDR1 is SGHDT, CDR2 YYEEEE, per germline. Trimming removed 4 bases from V and 4 bases from J; junction bases left unmatched: 4. The CDR3 loop spans 13 amino acids. The CDR3 region is CASSVTGSYGYTF. For the CDR3, the DNA is TGTGCCAGCAGCGTGACAGGGTCCTATGGCTACACCTTC.

This clone is a singleton in its sample. The V gene is TRBV10-3, the J gene TRBJ2-7; 13 bases match TRBD2. Germline CDR1 and CDR2: ENHRY and SYGVKD. The CDR3 is 16 residues long. The trim removed 2 bases at V and 2 bases at J, leaving 3 bases unmatched. Written as DNA, the CDR3 is TGTGCCATCAGTGAGACGGGACTAGCGGGACCCTACGAGCAGTACTTC. This encodes CAISETGLAGPYEQYF.

J is TRBJ2-2 and V is TRBV28, with D perhaps TRBD1 or TRBD2 (5 bases each). Trimming shortened V by 7 bases and J by 4 bases, and 13 bases separated the two germline ends. From germline, CDR1 is MDHEN and CDR2 SYDVKM. This CDR3 is 14 amino acids long. The CDR3 sequence: CASNPGPITGELFF. The CDR3 region has the DNA TGTGCCAGCAACCCGGGACCGATCACCGGGGAGCTGTTTTTT. Supplemented by reference TRBV28 and TRBJ2-2, the full variable domain reads DVKVTQSSRYLVKRTGEKVFLECVQDMDHENMFWYRQDPGLGLRLIYFSYDVKMKEKGDIPEGYSVSREKKERFSLILESASTNQTSMYLCASNPGPITGELFFGEGSRLTVL.

J is TRBJ2-7 and V is TRBV5-8, with 14 bases that match TRBD2. This CDR3 contains 18 residues. Looked up from germline, CDR1 is SGHTS and CDR2 is YDEGEE. The junction had 16 bases not matched to a gene; V was cut back by 6 bases and J by 5 bases. The CDR3 coding sequence is TGTGCCAGCACAAGGGATACCGGGACTAGCGGGAGACATAACGAGCAGTACTTC. It is translated as CASTRDTGTSGRHNEQYF.

Note on this clone: Other DNA sequences in this specimen translate into the identical CDR3. The chain recombines TRBV28 with TRBJ2-7; D may be TRBD1 or TRBD2 (5 bases each). CDR3 length: 12 amino acids. Per germline, CDR1 MDHEN and CDR2 SYDVKM. Trimming pared 6 bases from V and 4 bases from J, leaving 10 bases between. Here the CDR3 reads CASRQGPYEQYF. The CDR3 DNA reads TGTGCCAGCAGGCAGGGACCATACGAGCAGTACTTC.

Concerning this clone: Other DNA sequences from this sample encode an identical CDR3 as well. The rearrangement uses TRBV18 and TRBJ2-7; TRBD2 aligns across 13 bases. CDR3 length: 15 amino acids. V lost 4 bases and J lost 4; bases outside the gene matches: 4. Germline lookup yields CDR1 KGHSH and CDR2 LQKENI. In DNA form, the CDR3 reads TGTGCCAGCTCACAGGGACTAGCGGGAACGTACGAGCAGTACTTC. Amino acids: CASSQGLAGTYEQYF.

The chain carries TRBV9 and TRBJ2-1; the D is unclear. This CDR3 region has 13 residues. Trimming removed 1 base from V and 3 bases from J, with 5 bases in between. CDR1 SGDLS and CDR2 YYNGEE come from the germline V gene. CDR3 protein: CASSVTNYNEQFF. The CDR3 DNA follows: TGTGCCAGCAGCGTAACTAACTACAATGAGCAGTTCTTC. Filled out from reference TRBV9 and TRBJ2-1, the complete variable domain reads DSGVTQTPKHLITATGQRVTLRCSPRSGDLSVYWYQQSLDQGLQFLIQYYNGEERAKGNILERFSAQQFPDLHSELNLSSLELGDSALYFCASSVTNYNEQFFGPGTRLTVL.

A word on this clone: The same CDR3 is also encoded by other DNA sequences in this sample. The chain uses TRBV27 and TRBJ1-1, with D hard to call. V was trimmed by 2 bases and J by 2 bases, leaving 9 bases between them. The CDR3 is made up of 14 amino acids. Germline V CDR1 and CDR2: MNHEY, SMNVEV (reference sequence). The CDR3 region has the DNA TGTGCCAGCAGTTTAAGTACGGCAAACACTGAAGCTTTCTTT. Its protein is CASSLSTANTEAFF.

V and J are TRBV28 and TRBJ2-7, with TRBD1 matching over 10 bases. The germline V gene has CDR1 MDHEN and CDR2 SYDVKM. The CDR3 totals 15 residues. With 3 bases clipped from V and 5 bases from J, the junction kept 7 bases outside the gene matches. CDR3 in DNA: TGTGCCAGCAGTTTTCTTGGGACAGGGGAGAACGAGCAGTACTTC. Translating gives CASSFLGTGENEQYF.

The V call is TRBV4-1, the J call TRBJ1-5, with 7 bases lining up with TRBD1. Germline V gene data show CDR1 as MGHRA and CDR2 as YSYEKL. The CDR3 covers 15 residues. The J segment lost 5 bases and the V segment lost 0 bases, leaving 4 bases of the junction unmatched. The CDR3 loop is CASSQDEQGYQPQHF. The CDR3 region has the DNA TGCGCCAGCAGCCAAGATGAACAGGGGTATCAGCCCCAGCATTTT.

The V call is TRBV7-3, the J call TRBJ2-1, with 8 positions matching TRBD2. Germline V lookup: CDR1 SGHTA, CDR2 FQGTGA. This CDR3 region has 16 residues. V gave up 1 base and J gave up 0 bases; unmatched junction bases: 2. CDR3 DNA: TGTGCCAGCAGCTTAATTCTAGCGGGCTCCTACAATGAGCAGTTCTTC. Its translation: CASSLILAGSYNEQFF.

This chain joins TRBV7-9 and TRBJ2-1; 8 nucleotides align to TRBD2. The CDR3 loop spans 15 amino acids. Germline trimming cut 2 bases from V and 4 bases from J; bases unmatched to any gene: 4. Looked up from germline, CDR1 is SEHNR and CDR2 is FQNEAQ (reference sequence). The CDR3 loop is CASSLLASGYNEQFF. CDR3 DNA: TGTGCCAGCAGCTTACTGGCTAGCGGGTACAATGAGCAGTTCTTC.

The sample holds one count of this clone. V usage is TRBV7-9 and J usage is TRBJ1-4, with 10 bases lining up with TRBD1. The CDR3 length is 14 residues. The germline V gene has CDR1 SEHNR and CDR2 FQNEAQ (reference sequence). With 5 bases clipped from V and 8 bases from J, the junction kept 5 bases outside the gene matches. The CDR3 loop is CASSRDRGVEKLFF. CDR3 bases: TGTGCCAGCAGCCGGGACAGGGGAGTGGAAAAACTGTTTTTT.

V usage is TRBV18 and J usage is TRBJ1-4; no firm D call. Trimming took 1 base from V and 2 from J, leaving 11 bases between them. The CDR3 covers 16 residues. Germline CDR1 KGHSH, CDR2 LQKENI. The CDR3 sequence is CASSPLQVGTNEKLFF. The DNA for the CDR3 is TGTGCCAGCTCACCACTCCAGGTGGGGACTAATGAAAAACTGTTTTTT.

This clone occurred once. J is TRBJ1-1 and V is TRBV6-1; 8 bases fit TRBD1. The CDR3 consists of 13 residues. CDR1 is MNHNS, CDR2 SASEGT, per germline. The CDR3 loop is CAGQGDGVTEAFF. CDR3 DNA: TGTGCTGGACAGGGCGATGGGGTCACTGAAGCTTTCTTT.

This chain's CDR3 is CASSLWLAENTGELFF. CDR3 sequence (DNA): TGCGCCAGCAGCTTGTGGCTAGCGGAAAACACCGGGGAGCTGTTTTTT. This rearrangement joins TRBV5-1 to TRBJ2-2; 7 bases are a match to TRBD2. This CDR3 comprises 16 residues. Germline lookup yields CDR1 SGHRS and CDR2 YFSETQ. Germline trimming cut 1 base from V and 2 bases from J; bases unmatched to any gene: 5.

A word on this clone: Compared with germline, one end of the junction differs, possibly owing to a read error. The chain recombines TRBV27 with TRBJ2-1; 8 bases line up with TRBD2. This CDR3 comprises 13 residues. CDR1 and CDR2 from the germline V gene are MNHEY and SMNVEV (reference sequence). CDR3 protein: CASSVYGGAGWLF. The CDR3 nucleotides are TGTGCCAGCAGTGTCTACGGGGGGGCCGGGTGGCTCTTC.

The chain links TRBV6-1 to TRBJ1-4, with unresolved D. Trimming pared 0 bases from V and 3 bases from J, leaving 8 bases between. The CDR3 is 15 amino acids. Germline V gives CDR1 MNHNS, CDR2 SASEGT. The CDR3: CASSEAWRANEKLFF. The CDR3 DNA follows: TGTGCCAGCAGTGAAGCTTGGCGGGCTAATGAAAAACTGTTTTTT.